Shown below are 5 T cell receptor beta chains from a single sample sequenced in a study of T-cell reconstitution after alpha-beta-depleted transplantation in children. The TCRbeta library incorporated unique molecular identifiers. Using its own MiXCR run on the PCR reads, TCRdb lists one record per CDR3 protein. The data contain 700,000 or so distinct CDR3 sequences, under 15% of them seen just once; the ten biggest clones take up approximately 0.8%. Sequencing used PBMCs, obtained before TCRalphabeta/CD19-depleted stem cell transplant. The receptors here all came from a girl under 10 years old with congenital amegakaryocytic thrombocytopenia, due to receive a stem cell transplant.

This clonotype has more than one count but fewer than ten. The gene calls are TRBV7-6 and TRBJ2-1; D unresolved. Trimming took 4 bases from V and 6 from J, leaving 22 bases between them. This CDR3 comprises 17 residues. Germline V gene lookup returns CDR1 SGHVS and CDR2 FNYEAQ. CDR3 sequence reads: CASSSFRGPGYPNEQFF. CDR3 nucleotide sequence: TGTGCCAGCAGCTCTTTCCGCGGCCCGGGTTACCCCAATGAGCAGTTCTTC.

Note on this clonotype: A much larger clone differs from this one at a single base, so this may be a read error. J is TRBJ1-1 and V is TRBV20-1, with 7 positions matching TRBD1. Germline V gene data show CDR1 as DFQATT and CDR2 as SNEGSKA (reference sequence). The CDR3 spans 14 residues. CDR3 DNA: TGCAGAGCGGGAACGACAGGGCCGAACACTGAAGCTTTCTTT. Protein: CRAGTTGPNTEAFF.

This clonotype was counted many times. The V call is TRBV10-3, the J call TRBJ2-3, with 7 bases that match TRBD1. V dropped 4 bases and J dropped 4; count of bases not matched to a gene: 11. This CDR3 is built from 16 residues. The germline V gene has CDR1 ENHRY and CDR2 SYGVKD. The CDR3 sequence is CAISGKDRVRADTQYF. The CDR3 DNA reads as TGTGCCATCAGTGGAAAAGACAGGGTCCGTGCAGATACGCAGTATTTT.

This clonotype turned up a few times. The genes are TRBV29-1 and TRBJ2-7; D is ambiguous. The germline V gene has CDR1 SQVTM and CDR2 ANQGSEA. V was pared by 1 base and J by 3 bases, with 19 bases between. The CDR3 has 16 residues. The CDR3 nucleotides read TGCAGCGTTGAAGGTGGTGGAGATTCTTCATTCTACGAGCAGTACTTC. Amino acid sequence: CSVEGGGDSSFYEQYF.

This clonotype was observed at least ten times. V is TRBV29-1 and J is TRBJ2-6; D is undetermined. Trimming cost V 3 bases and J 2 bases, with 5 bases left between them. This CDR3 has 13 amino acids. CDR1 is SQVTM and CDR2 is ANQGSEA in the germline V gene. DNA of the CDR3: TGCAGCGTTGAGTTGGCTGGGGCCAACGTCCTGACTTTC. This encodes CSVELAGANVLTF.